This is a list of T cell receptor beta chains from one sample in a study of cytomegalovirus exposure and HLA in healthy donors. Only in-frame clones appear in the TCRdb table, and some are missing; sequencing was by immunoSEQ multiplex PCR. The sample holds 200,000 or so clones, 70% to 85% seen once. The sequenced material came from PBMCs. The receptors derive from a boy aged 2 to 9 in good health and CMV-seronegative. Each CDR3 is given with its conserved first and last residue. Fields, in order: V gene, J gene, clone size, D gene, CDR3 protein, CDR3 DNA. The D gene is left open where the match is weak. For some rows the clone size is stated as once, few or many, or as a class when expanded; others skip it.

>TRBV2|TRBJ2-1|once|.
CASSEAGLKFF
TGTGCCAGCAGTGAGGCGGGGCTTAAATTCTTC
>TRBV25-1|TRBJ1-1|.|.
CASSAGSSAFF
TGTGCCAGCAGTGCCGGGTCATCAGCTTTCTTT
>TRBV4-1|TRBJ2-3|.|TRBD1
CASSHVGQGASDTQYF
TGCGCCAGCAGCCATGTTGGGCAGGGGGCTTCAGATACGCAGTATTTT
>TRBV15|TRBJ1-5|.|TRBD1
CATTTGFNQPQHF
TGTGCCACCACGACAGGGTTTAATCAGCCCCAGCATTTT
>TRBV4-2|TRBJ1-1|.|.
CASSLETGSEAFF
TGTGCCAGCAGCCTAGAAACAGGGAGTGAAGCTTTCTTT
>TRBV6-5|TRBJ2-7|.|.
CASRTRDGSYEQYF
TGTGCCAGCAGGACTAGAGACGGATCCTACGAGCAGTACTTC
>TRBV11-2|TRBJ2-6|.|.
CASSSEGGTSGANVLTF
TGTGCCAGCAGCTCGGAGGGTGGGACCTCTGGGGCCAACGTCCTGACTTTC
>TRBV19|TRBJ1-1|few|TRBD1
CASSMGQAVGNTEAFF
TGTGCCAGTAGCATGGGACAGGCCGTTGGGAACACTGAAGCTTTCTTT
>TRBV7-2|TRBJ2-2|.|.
CASSLAVLNTGELFF
TGTGCCAGCAGCTTAGCGGTACTAAACACCGGGGAGCTGTTTTTT
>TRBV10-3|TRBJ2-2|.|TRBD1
CAISFNRGNTGELFF
TGTGCCATCAGTTTCAACAGGGGGAATACCGGGGAGCTGTTTTTT
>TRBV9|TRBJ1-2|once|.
CASSVGTAQMGYTF
TGTGCCAGCAGCGTAGGGACAGCGCAAATGGGCTACACCTTC
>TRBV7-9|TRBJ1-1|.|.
CSSSPDSDTEAFF
TGTTCCAGCAGCCCGGACAGTGACACTGAAGCTTTCTTT
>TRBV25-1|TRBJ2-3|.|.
CASGARGRTDTQYF
TGTGCCAGCGGTGCTAGAGGGCGCACAGATACGCAGTATTTT
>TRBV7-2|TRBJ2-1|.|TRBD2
CASSLALGLAGGAGFF
TGTGCCAGCAGCTTAGCGCTGGGACTAGCGGGGGGCGCCGGGTTCTTC
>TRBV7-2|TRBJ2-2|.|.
CASSLARGENGELFF
TGTGCCAGCAGCTTAGCGCGCGGGGAGAACGGGGAGCTGTTTTTT
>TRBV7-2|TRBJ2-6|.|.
CASSLGGGGPFSGANVLTF
TGTGCCAGCAGCTTAGGTGGCGGGGGCCCCTTCTCTGGGGCCAACGTCCTGACTTTC
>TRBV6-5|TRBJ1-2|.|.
CASSFTGRGHGYTF
TGTGCCAGCAGTTTTACAGGGAGAGGGCATGGCTACACCTTC
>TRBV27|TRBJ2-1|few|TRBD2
CASRWERGGRDEQFF
TGTGCCAGCAGATGGGAGCGGGGGGGCCGGGATGAGCAGTTCTTC
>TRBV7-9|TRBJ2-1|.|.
CASSLPSGNEQFF
TGTGCCAGCAGCCTGCCGTCGGGCAATGAGCAGTTCTTC
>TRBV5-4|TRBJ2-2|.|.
CASSLPSNTGELFF
TGTGCCAGCAGCTTGCCCTCGAACACCGGGGAGCTGTTTTTT
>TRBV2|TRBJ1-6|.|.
CASKEVRNSPLHF
TGTGCCAGCAAAGAGGTTAGGAATTCACCCCTCCACTTT
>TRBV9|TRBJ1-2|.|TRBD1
CASSGTGGNYGYTF
TGTGCCAGCAGCGGTACAGGGGGCAACTATGGCTACACCTTC
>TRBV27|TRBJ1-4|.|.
CATASGVEEKLFF
TGTGCCACCGCCTCAGGGGTAGAGGAAAAACTGTTTTTT
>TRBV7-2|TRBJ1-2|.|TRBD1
CASSLGPGQANGYTF
TGTGCCAGCAGCTTAGGCCCCGGACAGGCGAATGGCTACACCTTC
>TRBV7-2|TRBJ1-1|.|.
CASSLGEGTEAFF
TGTGCCAGCAGCCTCGGAGAAGGCACTGAAGCTTTCTTT
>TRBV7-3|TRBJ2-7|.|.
CASSLTGGGEQYF
TGTGCCAGCAGCTTAACAGGAGGCGGCGAGCAGTACTTC
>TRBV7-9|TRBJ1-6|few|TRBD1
CASSPGQGTAYSPLHF
TGTGCCAGCAGCCCGGGACAGGGTACAGCATATTCACCCCTCCACTTT
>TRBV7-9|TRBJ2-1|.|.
CASSPIRGDMGTYNEQFF
TGTGCCAGCAGCCCAATACGGGGAGATATGGGGACCTACAATGAGCAGTTCTTC
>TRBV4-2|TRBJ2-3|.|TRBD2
CASSQILWTSGNTDTQYF
TGTGCCAGCAGCCAGATCCTATGGACTAGCGGGAACACAGATACGCAGTATTTT
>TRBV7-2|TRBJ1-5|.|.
CASSPSAGNNQPQHF
TGTGCCAGCAGCCCATCTGCAGGGAACAATCAGCCCCAGCATTTT
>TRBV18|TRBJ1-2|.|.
CASSPLTEKGSYTF
TGTGCCAGCTCACCACTGACAGAAAAAGGGAGCTACACCTTC
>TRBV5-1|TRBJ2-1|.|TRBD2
CASSWGTSGAYNEQFF
TGCGCCAGCAGCTGGGGGACTAGCGGGGCATACAATGAGCAGTTCTTC
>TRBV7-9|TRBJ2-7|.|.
CASTAGVDEQYF
TGTGCCAGCACCGCCGGGGTAGACGAGCAGTACTTC
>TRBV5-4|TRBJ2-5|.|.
CASSFTGTQETQYF
TGTGCCAGCAGCTTTACAGGGACCCAAGAGACCCAGTACTTC
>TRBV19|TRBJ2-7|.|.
CATREDYEQYF
TGTGCCACCCGGGAAGACTACGAGCAGTACTTC
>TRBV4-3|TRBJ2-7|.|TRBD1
CASSPGQGGYEQYF
TGCGCCAGCAGCCCAGGACAGGGGGGCTACGAGCAGTACTTC
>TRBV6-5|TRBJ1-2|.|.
CASSRRQVTTF
TGTGCCAGCAGTCGGCGACAGGTAACCACCTTC
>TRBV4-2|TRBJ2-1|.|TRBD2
CASSQEFSGGWNEQFF
TGTGCCAGCAGCCAAGAGTTTAGCGGGGGGTGGAATGAGCAGTTCTTC
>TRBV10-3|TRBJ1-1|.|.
CAISGKPIEAFF
TGTGCCATCAGTGGAAAGCCGATTGAAGCTTTCTTT
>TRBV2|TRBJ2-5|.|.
CASSDQGETQYF
TGTGCCAGCAGCGACCAGGGGGAGACCCAGTACTTC